A selection of T cell receptor beta chains follows, all from one sample in a study of T cells expressing NK-cell markers. TCRdb reprocessed the 5' RACE reads, keeping one entry per CDR3 protein, no DNA. The sample is made up of about half a million distinct CDR3 sequences, and the top ten hold 1.4% of it. The sequenced material came from blood T cells: a sorted CD56 or NKG2C T cell subset, CD4+ or CD8+ T cells, or bulk PBMC T cells (not recorded which). All receptors derive from a woman between 50 and 59 years old in good health. Both conserved end residues are part of each CDR3.

j_call v_call cdr3_aa
TRBJ2-4 TRBV2 CASSLLAGAQNIQYF
TRBJ2-5 TRBV5-1 CASSLLGLGAQYF
TRBJ2-5 TRBV24-1 CATSDPGGKETQYF
TRBJ2-2 TRBV5-1 CASSLPGELFF
TRBJ2-1 TRBV24-1 CATSDVETGAYNEQFF
TRBJ2-5 TRBV7-6 CASSSRVDLGETQYF
TRBJ1-5 TRBV21-1 CASSKRDRGLVQPQHF
TRBJ2-3 TRBV20-1 CSARSPSEDTQYF
TRBJ2-1 TRBV7-3 CASSFKGMGNEQFF
TRBJ2-2 TRBV5-1 CASSHGLATIGGELFF
TRBJ2-7 TRBV29-1 CSVLGGYEQYF
TRBJ1-6 TRBV25-1 CASSDTGTGYSPLHF
TRBJ2-3 TRBV11-2 CASSPIIAESTDTQYF
TRBJ2-1 TRBV28 CASSGAEGGHDSNEQFF
TRBJ2-3 TRBV20-1 CSARDQTTSTDTQYF
TRBJ2-7 TRBV5-5 CASSYIRGYEQYF
TRBJ2-5 TRBV6-5 CASSYSLSRWQETQYF
TRBJ2-1 TRBV20-1 CSLPLSYNEQFF
TRBJ2-7 TRBV15 CATSREGHGPYEQYF
TRBJ2-1 TRBV21-1 CASPKPDSYNEQFF
TRBJ1-2 TRBV5-1 CASSTRTYGYTF
TRBJ2-1 TRBV24-1 CATSDFGGDSYNEQFF
TRBJ2-3 TRBV11-2 CASSLRGQGPDTQYF
TRBJ2-7 TRBV11-2 CASSLDRLAYEQYF
TRBJ1-5 TRBV3-1 CASSQDGGQGSQPQHF
TRBJ2-3 TRBV4-1 CASSHTFPRGREPDTQYF